A selection of T cell receptor beta chains follows, all from one sample in a study of early T cells in non-severe SARS-CoV-2 infection. TCRdb reprocessed the 5' RACE reads via MiXCR and lists one record per CDR3 protein. The table shows about 26,000 distinct CDR3 sequences, with 4% to 4.5% occurring only once. Sequencing was carried out using whole blood. The receptors originated from an adult who was a healthcare worker with PCR-confirmed SARS-CoV-2 infection or an uninfected control (not recorded which). The CDR3 runs from the conserved cysteine through the conserved F or W. D genes are given only for firm matches. Expanded clones get a size class; other rows say once, few or many, or leave the size out.

len	j_gene	v_gene	d_gene	abundance	CDR3nt	CDR3aa
16	TRBJ1-1	TRBV27	.	many	TGTGCCAGCAGTTTATTCTATGGGGAAGTGGGCACTGAAGCTTTCTTT	CASSLFYGEVGTEAFF
14	TRBJ2-3	TRBV19	.	many	TGTGCCAGTAGTATAGCGGGAGTGGCAGATACGCAGTATTTT	CASSIAGVADTQYF
15	TRBJ2-2	TRBV5-1	TRBD1	few	TGCGCCAGCAGCTCTACCGGGACAGGGTACCGGGAGCTGTTTTTT	CASSSTGTGYRELFF
17	TRBJ2-2	TRBV7-7	TRBD2	many	TGTGCTAGCAGCTTAACATTGGCTAGCGGGAACACCGGGGAGCTGTTTTTT	CASSLTLASGNTGELFF
13	TRBJ1-5	TRBV12-3/TRBV12-4	.	many	TGTGCCAGCAGTGATCTCTTCAATCAGCCCCAGCATTTT	CASSDLFNQPQHF
17	TRBJ2-1	TRBV7-6	.	many	TGTGCCAGCAGCTCCCGGGGACGGTTGAGCTCCTACAATGAGCAGTTCTTC	CASSSRGRLSSYNEQFF
18	TRBJ1-1	TRBV4-2	.	many	TGTGCCAGCAGCCAAGATAGGGGCCCCGTGAGCCCGAACACTGAAGCTTTCTTT	CASSQDRGPVSPNTEAFF
13	TRBJ2-7	TRBV5-4	.	few	TGTGCCAGCAGCTTGGGAGGCCGGGACGAGCAGTACTTC	CASSLGGRDEQYF
17	TRBJ2-1	TRBV6-2/TRBV6-3	.	.	TGTGCCAGCAGTTTTACAACTAGGGTACGGCCTCGGAATGAGCAGTTCTTC	CASSFTTRVRPRNEQFF
14	TRBJ1-6	TRBV3-1	.	many	TGTGCCAGCAGCTCGACTTGGAAAAATTCACCCCTCCACTTT	CASSSTWKNSPLHF
16	TRBJ1-1	TRBV11-2	.	many	TGTGCCAGCAGCTTAGATCAACAGGGCGCCGGCACTGAAGCTTTCTTT	CASSLDQQGAGTEAFF
15	TRBJ1-5	TRBV9	TRBD1	many	TGTGCCAGCAGCGTGGGGACAGGGGTCAATCAGCCCCAGCATTTT	CASSVGTGVNQPQHF
15	TRBJ2-3	TRBV7-2	TRBD1	many	TGTGCCAGCAGCTTAGGGACAGGGTGGAGAGATACGCAGTATTTT	CASSLGTGWRDTQYF
13	TRBJ2-5	TRBV7-9	.	many	TGTGCCAGCAGCTTGGGGGCCCAAGAGACCCAGTACTTC	CASSLGAQETQYF
16	TRBJ2-3	TRBV6-2/TRBV6-3	TRBD2	many	TGTGCCAGCAGCCCGGCGAGAACTAGCGGCACAGATACGCAGTATTTT	CASSPARTSGTDTQYF
14	TRBJ2-7	TRBV20-1	.	medium-sized	TGCAGTGCTAGACCTTTTGTGAATTCGTACGAGCAGTACTTC	CSARPFVNSYEQYF